This T cell receptor (beta chain) was documented in a study of T cell responses to AZD1222 COVID-19 vaccine. Clones were read by immunoSEQ multiplex PCR, and TCRdb kept only the in-frame ones, dropping some. The sample lists 65,000 to 80,000 clones, under 95% occurring once. Study-wide results and caveats: A rise in Spike-specific TCR breadth and depth followed two AZD1222 doses.

About this clone: Its cognate antigen is unknown.

The CDR3 has 11 residues. V lost 5 bases and J 4 bases, leaving 5 bases between the germline ends. Here the sequenced sample was peripheral blood, taken on day 0 of AZD1222 vaccination. The gene calls are TRBV12-3 or TRBV12-4 and TRBJ1-2; D is unclear. The source is an adult in good health. CDR3 coding DNA: TGTGCCAGCAGTAACAGCTATGGCTACACCTTC. Its protein product is CASSNSYGYTF.